Following are 5 T cell receptor beta chains from one sample sequenced in a study of blood T cell repertoires in COVID-19. Generated by immunoSEQ multiplex PCR, the TCRdb table keeps only in-frame clones and is missing some. The profile shows 150,000 to 200,000 clones, more than 85% of them singletons. Source material: peripheral blood. The receptor source for this set is a woman aged 55-69 years with COVID-19, enrolled during active disease.

The J gene is TRBJ2-7, the V gene TRBV11-3, with 7 bases identical to TRBD2. Trimming removed 1 base from V and 5 bases from J; junction bases left unmatched: 2. From germline, CDR1 is SGHNT and CDR2 YENEEA. The CDR3 spans 13 residues. The CDR3: CASSLGEGNEQYF. For the CDR3, the DNA is TGTGCCAGCAGCTTAGGGGAGGGTAACGAGCAGTACTTC.

This rearrangement joins TRBV12-3 or TRBV12-4 to TRBJ1-1; TRBD1 is a possible D gene (5 bases). The V gene lost 3 bases and the J gene lost 11 bases, with 16 bases spanning the gap. CDR3 length: 13 residues. The CDR3 protein is CASSFRPGLGAFF. The CDR3 DNA is TGTGCCAGCAGTTTCCGCCCGGGACTGGGTGCTTTCTTT.

The chain uses TRBV2 and TRBJ2-1; possibly TRBD2 for D (6 bases). The V gene's germline CDR1 is SNHLY and CDR2 FYNNEI. With 4 bases removed from V and 10 bases from J, the gap between germline ends came to 20 bases. This CDR3 has 15 amino acids. In nucleotides, the CDR3 is TGTGCCAGCAGTGCGGCGCGGGGCTTCGGCGGAGAGCAGTTCTTC. Its translation is CASSAARGFGGEQFF. Supplemented by reference TRBV2 and TRBJ2-1, the full variable domain reads EPEVTQTPSHQVTQMGQEVILRCVPISNHLYFYWYRQILGQKVEFLVSFYNNEISEKSEIFDDQFSVERPDGSNFTLKIRSTKLEDSAMYFCASSAARGFGGEQFFGPGTRLTVL.

J is TRBJ1-2 and V is TRBV19; D is undetermined. Trimming pared 3 bases from V and 5 bases from J, leaving 13 bases between. This CDR3 region has 14 residues. Germline V gene data show CDR1 as LNHDA and CDR2 as SQIVND (reference sequence). In DNA, the CDR3 is TGTGCCAGTAGTATTGTAGCGCAAGCATATGGCTACACCTTC. Amino acids: CASSIVAQAYGYTF.

The genes are TRBV15 and TRBJ2-7; 7 bases map to TRBD1. Germline CDR1 and CDR2: LNHNV and YYDKDF (reference sequence). CDR3 length: 14 amino acids. V trimming: 4 bases; J trimming: 2 bases; junction bases outside the gene matches: 5. The CDR3 loop is CATSKRDRAYEQYF. CDR3 bases: TGTGCCACCAGCAAACGGGACAGAGCCTACGAGCAGTACTTC.